Listed below are T cell receptor beta chains from one sample, sequenced in a study of blood T cell repertoires in COVID-19. Produced via immunoSEQ multiplex PCR; TCRdb's table is partial and in-frame only. The table lists roughly 90,000 clones, 85% of them singletons. What was sequenced was peripheral blood. The receptors shown here come from a man in his fifties or sixties with acute or convalescent COVID-19. Both conserved end residues are part of each CDR3. Fields, in order: clone size, D gene, J gene, V gene, CDR3 length, CDR3 DNA, CDR3 protein. The D gene is left open where the match is weak. Only some rows state a clone size, as once, few, many or a class for expanded clones.

>NA|NA|TRBJ2-5|TRBV4-1|17
TGCGCCAGCAGCCAAGGGCCCTCAGGGCTCTCCGAAGAGACCCAGTACTTC
CASSQGPSGLSEETQYF
>NA|NA|TRBJ2-5|TRBV19|14
TGTGCCAGTAGTTTTCTCGACAGTACGGAGACCCAGTACTTC
CASSFLDSTETQYF
>few|NA|TRBJ1-1|TRBV19|15
TGTGCCAGTTCGACAGCGTCTTACATGAACACTGAAGCTTTCTTT
CASSTASYMNTEAFF
>NA|NA|TRBJ2-3|TRBV23-1|16
TGCGCCAGCAGTCCTCCGGGATCGCCTAGCACAGATACGCAGTATTTT
CASSPPGSPSTDTQYF
>NA|NA|TRBJ2-2|TRBV19|16
TGTGCCAGTAGTACGGCGGGGGCCCCCTACACCGGGGAGCTGTTTTTT
CASSTAGAPYTGELFF
>once|TRBD2|TRBJ2-5|TRBV7-3|15
TGTGCCAGCAGCTTAAGACTAGCATCCCAAGAGACCCAGTACTTC
CASSLRLASQETQYF
>few|NA|TRBJ2-7|TRBV19|15
TGTGCCAGTAGTACCGAAGGGGGAAGCTCCTACGAGCAGTACTTC
CASSTEGGSSYEQYF
>NA|TRBD2|TRBJ2-7|TRBV27|15
TGTGCCAGCAGTCAGGGGACTAGCGGGAGCAGCGAGCAGTACTTC
CASSQGTSGSSEQYF
>NA|TRBD2|TRBJ2-7|TRBV5-1|15
TGCGCCAGCAGCTTGCTAGCGGGGGCCACCTACGAGCAGTACTTC
CASSLLAGATYEQYF
>NA|TRBD2|TRBJ2-7|TRBV12-3/TRBV12-4|12
TGTGCCAGCAGTTATATCGGGACTAAGCAGTACTTC
CASSYIGTKQYF
>NA|NA|TRBJ2-7|TRBV3-1/TRBV3-2|12
TGTGCCAGCAGTCAAACAGCCTACGAGCAGTACTTC
CASSQTAYEQYF
>NA|NA|TRBJ2-5|TRBV10-3|13
TGTGCCATCAGTGCAGGACAGCAAGAGACCCAGTACTTC
CAISAGQQETQYF
>NA|TRBD1|TRBJ1-3|TRBV11-2|15
TGTGCCAGCAGCTTAGGACAGGGGTCTGGAAACACCATATATTTT
CASSLGQGSGNTIYF
>NA|NA|TRBJ1-1|TRBV6-5|14
TGTGCCAGCAGAAAAGCAATAGAGGGCACTGAAGCTTTCTTT
CASRKAIEGTEAFF
>NA|TRBD1|TRBJ2-1|TRBV7-2|14
TGTGCCAGCAGTCCAGGGGGCGCGACCAATGAGCAGTTCTTC
CASSPGGATNEQFF
>NA|NA|TRBJ1-5|TRBV5-6|15
TGTGCCAGCAGGATTTGGTCCAGGGTTCATCAGCCCCAGCATTTT
CASRIWSRVHQPQHF
>NA|TRBD2|TRBJ2-5|TRBV5-1|19
TGCGCCAGCAGCTTGGGCGTCGGGACTAGCGGGGGGGCGCAAGAGACCCAGTACTTC
CASSLGVGTSGGAQETQYF
>few|NA|TRBJ1-2|TRBV4-3|13
TGCGCCAGCAGCCCAAACAGCGGGTATGGCTACACCTTC
CASSPNSGYGYTF
>NA|NA|TRBJ2-3|TRBV4-3|15
TGCGCCAGCAGCCAAGAGGGTCAGCGGTTAGATACGCAGTATTTT
CASSQEGQRLDTQYF
>once|NA|TRBJ1-1|TRBV2|13
TGTGCCAGCAGTGAATCCTTGAACACTGAAGCTTTCTTT
CASSESLNTEAFF
>NA|TRBD1|TRBJ1-1|TRBV7-9|14
TGTGCCAGCAGCTACCGACAGGGGAGGACTGAAGCTTTCTTT
CASSYRQGRTEAFF
>NA|NA|TRBJ1-2|TRBV6-2/TRBV6-3|15
TGTGCCAGCAGTTACTCCTCCGGGGCTAACTATGGCTACACCTTC
CASSYSSGANYGYTF
>NA|NA|TRBJ1-1|TRBV5-5|13
TGTGCCAGCAGCTTGTATGCAGGGTATGATTCTTTCTTT
CASSLYAGYDSFF
>NA|NA|TRBJ2-1|TRBV19|16
TGTGCCAGTACCTCGGGTACAGGGAGCTCCTACAATGAGCAGTTCTTC
CASTSGTGSSYNEQFF
>NA|TRBD1|TRBJ2-7|TRBV6-6|17
TGTGCCAGCAGTCCCGGGGGACAGGCCGGCAGCCCTTACGAGCAGTACTTC
CASSPGGQAGSPYEQYF
>NA|NA|TRBJ2-3|TRBV7-9|14
TGTGCCAGCAGCTCCACAGGCTACACAGATACGCAGTATTTT
CASSSTGYTDTQYF
>NA|TRBD1|TRBJ2-6|TRBV2|17
TGTGCCAGCCAACTTACAGCGGGACAGGGGGGGGCCAACGTCCTGACTTTC
CASQLTAGQGGANVLTF
>NA|NA|TRBJ2-7|TRBV28|14
TGTGCCAGCAGTCCCCGCGCTCCTATATACGAGCAGTACTTC
CASSPRAPIYEQYF
>once|TRBD2|TRBJ2-5|TRBV6-5|15
TGTGCCAGCAGCCGCGGGACTAGCGGACGAGAGACCCAGTACTTC
CASSRGTSGRETQYF
>once|TRBD1|TRBJ1-2|TRBV7-9|16
TGTGCCAGCAGCTCCCGAAGGGCACAGGGGCTCTATGGCTACACCTTC
CASSSRRAQGLYGYTF
>NA|NA|TRBJ2-7|TRBV4-1|15
TGCGCCAGCAGCCAAGATTTGCACAGACCCTACGAGCAGTACTTC
CASSQDLHRPYEQYF
>few|NA|TRBJ1-6|TRBV3-1/TRBV3-2|14
TGTGCCAGCGTATCGACAGGCGCTAATTCACCCCTCCACTTT
CASVSTGANSPLHF
>NA|NA|TRBJ1-3|TRBV7-2|17
TGTGCCAGCAGCTTAGAGGCGGGGGCTGCAGTAGGAAACACCATATATTTT
CASSLEAGAAVGNTIYF
>NA|NA|TRBJ1-5|TRBV6-1|16
TGTGCCAGCAGTGAAGCGTCAGGGGCAGGCAATCAGCCCCAGCATTTT
CASSEASGAGNQPQHF
>NA|NA|TRBJ2-7|TRBV7-9|14
TGTGCCAGCAGCTTGGGGGGGCATTTCTACGAGCAGTACTTC
CASSLGGHFYEQYF
>NA|NA|TRBJ2-7|TRBV5-6|14
TGTGCCAGCAGCTTTTCGGGGGTTTCGTCCGAGCAGTACTTC
CASSFSGVSSEQYF
>NA|TRBD2|TRBJ2-2|TRBV3-1/TRBV3-2|16
TGTGCCAGCAGCCCTGGACTAGCGGGGGGCACCGGGGAGCTGTTTTTT
CASSPGLAGGTGELFF
>NA|TRBD1|TRBJ2-7|TRBV19|13
TGTGCCAGTAGTAGGGACAGGGACTACGAGCAGTACTTC
CASSRDRDYEQYF
>NA|TRBD2|TRBJ2-2|TRBV18|16
TGTGCCAGCTCTTCCAGACTAGCGGCGAACACCGGGGAGCTGTTTTTT
CASSSRLAANTGELFF
>many|TRBD2|TRBJ2-2|TRBV2|15
TGTGCCAGCAGTGATGGGAGGGTATCCCCCGGGGAGCTGTTTTTT
CASSDGRVSPGELFF
>NA|NA|TRBJ1-2|TRBV27|14
TGTGCCAGCCGTAGACAGGAAGAGGCCTATGGCTACACCTTC
CASRRQEEAYGYTF
>NA|NA|TRBJ2-7|TRBV25-1|15
TGTGCCAGCAGCCTGAGTGGAACAGGGAACTACGAGCAGTACTTC
CASSLSGTGNYEQYF
>few|TRBD1|TRBJ2-7|TRBV6-1|14
TGTGCCAGCAGTGATAACAGGGGTTCCTACGAGCAGTACTTC
CASSDNRGSYEQYF
>NA|TRBD1|TRBJ1-2|TRBV30|12
TGTGCCTGGACTCAGAGGGGGCCCGGCTACACCTTC
CAWTQRGPGYTF
>NA|NA|TRBJ1-2|TRBV7-3|13
TGTGCCAGCAGCGTAGGGGTCGGTTATGGCTACACCTTC
CASSVGVGYGYTF